This paragraph reports one T cell receptor beta chain. Profiled with immunoSEQ multiplex PCR; TCRdb holds only in-frame clones, not every one. This table has roughly 710,000 clones, roughly 85% appearing once. This entry belongs to a study of shared T cell receptors in the human thymus. Germline V CDR1 and CDR2: SQVTM, ANQGSEA. V gave up 0 bases and J gave up 0 bases, with 7 bases separating them. CDR3 size: 14 residues. These data also featured in a second study, about human thymus T cells. That paper states: Corrective heart surgery yielded the resections from which the thymus tissue came. Related research has reported that thymic repertoires overlap highly among unrelated individuals.

The specimen was thymocytes. The V call is TRBV29-1, the J call TRBJ2-3; D uncertain. The receptor was derived from a girl in the first two years of life with a congenital heart defect. In nucleotides, the CDR3 is TGCAGCGTTGAAGATCTCGGGAGCACAGATACGCAGTATTTT. Protein product: CSVEDLGSTDTQYF.